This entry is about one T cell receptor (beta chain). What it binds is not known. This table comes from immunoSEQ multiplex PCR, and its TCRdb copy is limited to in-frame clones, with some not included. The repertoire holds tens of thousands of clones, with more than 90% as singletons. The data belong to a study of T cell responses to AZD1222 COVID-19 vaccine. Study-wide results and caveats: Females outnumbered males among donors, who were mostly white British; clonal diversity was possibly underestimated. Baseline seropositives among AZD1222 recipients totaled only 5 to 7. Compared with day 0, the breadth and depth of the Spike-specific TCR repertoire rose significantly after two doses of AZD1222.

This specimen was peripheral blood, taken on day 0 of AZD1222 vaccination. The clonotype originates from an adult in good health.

The CDR3 here is CASSQAVYGGQPQHF. The CDR3 DNA sequence: TGTGCCAGCAGCCAAGCCGTATATGGCGGTCAGCCCCAGCATTTT. V and J are TRBV4-2 and TRBJ1-5; D gene uncertain. The ends were cut back, 1 base at V and 6 bases at J, with 13 bases in the middle. CDR1 LGHNA and CDR2 YNFKEQ come from the germline V gene. The CDR3 extends over 15 amino acids.